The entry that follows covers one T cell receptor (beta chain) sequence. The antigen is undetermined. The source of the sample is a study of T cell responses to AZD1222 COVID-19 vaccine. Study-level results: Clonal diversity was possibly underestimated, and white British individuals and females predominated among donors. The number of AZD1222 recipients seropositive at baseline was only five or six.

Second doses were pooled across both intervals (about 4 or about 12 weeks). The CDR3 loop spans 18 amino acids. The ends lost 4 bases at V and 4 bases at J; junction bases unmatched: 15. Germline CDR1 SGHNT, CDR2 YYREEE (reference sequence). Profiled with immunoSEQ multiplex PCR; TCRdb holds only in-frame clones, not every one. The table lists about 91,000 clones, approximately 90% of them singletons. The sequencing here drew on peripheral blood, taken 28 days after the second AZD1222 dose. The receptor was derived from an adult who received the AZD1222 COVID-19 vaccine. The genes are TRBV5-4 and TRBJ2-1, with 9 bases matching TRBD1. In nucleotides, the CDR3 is TGTGCCAGCAGCCAGCCAGGACAGGGGAGGGAGGCTTACAATGAGCAGTTCTTC. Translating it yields CASSQPGQGREAYNEQFF.